The T cell receptor (beta chain) described here comes from a study of blood T cell repertoires in COVID-19. Study context: T cells, B-cell-depleted T cells, or PBMCs supplied cDNA or gDNA.

This CDR3 has 15 amino acids. The germline gives CDR1 SGHVS, CDR2 FQNEAQ. V was clipped by 6 bases and J by 1 base; unmatched bases: 7. Original processing methods: The authors estimated nucleated cell counts from reference gene primer amplification. Some clones are missing from TCRdb's copy, which holds only in-frame ones; the method was immunoSEQ multiplex PCR. Clone size and V and J calls were adopted from that table, with D and trimming inferred from the DNA. The sample holds approximately 240,000 clones, about nine tenths seen once. This TCR derives from a woman under 40 with acute COVID-19. The sample was PBMCs or T cells enriched from blood (not recorded which). The chain employs TRBV7-8 and TRBJ1-2, with 8 bases fitting TRBD1. CDR3 protein: CASSRYTGGNYGYTF. The CDR3 nucleotides are TGTGCCAGCAGTCGTTATACAGGGGGTAACTATGGCTACACCTTC.